The rows below give T cell receptor beta chains drawn from one sample of a study of blood T cell repertoires in COVID-19. Method: immunoSEQ multiplex PCR; TCRdb's copy keeps in-frame clones and lacks some. Among some 380,000 clones listed, roughly 77% were seen once. The sequenced sample was peripheral blood. The receptors derive from a human donor with acute or convalescent COVID-19. The donor label of this sample is uncertain. Each CDR3 is given with its conserved first and last residue. D genes are given only for firm matches. Size is stated for part of the rows, as once, few or many counts, or as a class when the clone is expanded.

J gene | clone size | V gene | D gene | CDR3 DNA | CDR3 protein
TRBJ2-5 | . | TRBV3-1/TRBV3-2 | . | TGTGCAACAAAGGGCAGGGTTCAAGAGACCCAGTACTTC | CATKGRVQETQYF
TRBJ2-7 | . | TRBV5-1 | . | TGCGCCAGCAGCTTCGGCGCACAGGACTCCTACGAGCAGTACTTC | CASSFGAQDSYEQYF
TRBJ1-2 | . | TRBV28 | TRBD1 | TGTGCCAGCAGTTTAGAGGGGGCAGGGGGCTACACCTTC | CASSLEGAGGYTF
TRBJ1-5 | . | TRBV4-1 | . | TGCGCCAGCAGCCAAGTGGCACACACCGATCAGCCCCAGCATTTT | CASSQVAHTDQPQHF
TRBJ1-6 | . | TRBV28 | . | TGTGCCAGCAGTTCAAGGACCGGGGGGGTACTCGGTAGTTCACCCCTCCACTTT | CASSSRTGGVLGSSPLHF
TRBJ2-3 | . | TRBV10-3 | TRBD2 | TGTGCCATCAGTGAGTCGGACGCGGGAGCCGCAGATACGCAGTATTTT | CAISESDAGAADTQYF
TRBJ1-6 | . | TRBV28 | TRBD1 | TGTGCCAGCAGTACCTACAGGGGATATAATTCACCCCTCCACTTT | CASSTYRGYNSPLHF
TRBJ2-1 | few | TRBV11-2 | . | TGTGCCAGCAGCTTAGACCCTACAGATACACTTTACAATGAGCAGTTCTTC | CASSLDPTDTLYNEQFF
TRBJ1-1 | . | TRBV10-1 | . | TGCGCCAGCAGTGTAGATCCGAACCCCACTGAAGCTTTCTTT | CASSVDPNPTEAFF
TRBJ2-3 | . | TRBV6-5 | TRBD2 | TGTGCCAGCAGTTGGGGGACTAAAGCAGATACGCAGTATTTT | CASSWGTKADTQYF
TRBJ1-1 | . | TRBV11-2 | TRBD1 | TGTGCCAGCAGCGCATCCGGGACAGTGAACACTGAAGCTTTCTTT | CASSASGTVNTEAFF
TRBJ2-7 | . | TRBV18 | . | TGTGCCAGCTCACCTTTAGGGGCAGGGTCGCGAGAGCAGTACTTC | CASSPLGAGSREQYF
TRBJ2-7 | . | TRBV18 | TRBD1 | TGTGCCAGCTCACCACCAACCGGGACAGGGACCTACGAGCAGTACTTC | CASSPPTGTGTYEQYF
TRBJ1-1 | . | TRBV2 | TRBD1 | TGTGCCAGCAGCCCAGGGGGCAGCGCTGAAGCTTTCTTT | CASSPGGSAEAFF
TRBJ1-5 | . | TRBV5-5 | TRBD1 | TGTGCCAGCAGCTGGAGGGACAGTAGCAATCAGCCCCAGCATTTT | CASSWRDSSNQPQHF
TRBJ1-3 | . | TRBV18 | TRBD1 | TGTGCCAGCTCACCTCAGACAGGGAGAAACACCATATATTTT | CASSPQTGRNTIYF
TRBJ2-3 | . | TRBV28 | TRBD2 | TGTGCCAGCAGTACTATATTGGCGGGGGATGGGCGGGATACGCAGTATTTT | CASSTILAGDGRDTQYF
TRBJ2-1 | . | TRBV3-1/TRBV3-2 | . | TGTGCCAGCAGCCAAGGGACTAAAGAGTTCTTC | CASSQGTKEFF
TRBJ1-2 | . | TRBV5-1 | . | TGCGCCAGCAGCCCGGCGGGTCCCCCTGACTATGGCTACACCTTC | CASSPAGPPDYGYTF
TRBJ2-1 | . | TRBV5-1 | . | TGCGCCAGCAGCTTGGAGGGCAGGGTCAATGAGCAGTTCTTC | CASSLEGRVNEQFF
TRBJ1-4 | . | TRBV5-1 | TRBD1 | TGCGCCAGCAGCAACCGGGACAGGGGAACCCTAGAAAAACTGTTTTTT | CASSNRDRGTLEKLFF
TRBJ2-1 | . | TRBV12-3/TRBV12-4 | TRBD1 | TGTGCCAGCAGTCCCGGGACAGCGGATGAGCAGTTCTTC | CASSPGTADEQFF
TRBJ1-2 | . | TRBV6-4 | TRBD1 | TGTGCCAGCAGAATGAGAGAAGGGACAGGGATGAACGTGCGCAACTATGGCTACACCTTC | CASRMREGTGMNVRNYGYTF
TRBJ1-1 | few | TRBV20-1 | . | TGCAGTGCTAGTAGTAGTTTGGACACTGAAGCTTTCTTT | CSASSSLDTEAFF
TRBJ1-2 | . | TRBV27 | . | TGTGCCAGCAGTTCGGTTAACTATGGCTACACCTTC | CASSSVNYGYTF
TRBJ2-7 | . | TRBV5-4 | TRBD1 | TGTGCCAGCAGCCAACAGGGGCCCTACTACGAGCAGTACTTC | CASSQQGPYYEQYF
TRBJ1-6 | . | TRBV2 | . | TGTGCCAGCACCTTCGACAGGAGCTCCTATAATTCACCCCTCCACTTT | CASTFDRSSYNSPLHF
TRBJ2-1 | . | TRBV4-1 | TRBD1 | TGCGCCAGCAGCCGAACCGGGGGACAGGGGGCGTCGGTCAGAGGCAATGAGCAGTTCTTC | CASSRTGGQGASVRGNEQFF
TRBJ1-1 | . | TRBV3-1/TRBV3-2 | . | TGTGCCAGCAGCCGTGGACTAAACACTGAAGCTTTCTTT | CASSRGLNTEAFF
TRBJ1-1 | . | TRBV10-3 | . | TGTGCCATCAGATTACTAGTGAGTAGTAACACTGAAGCTTTCTTT | CAIRLLVSSNTEAFF
TRBJ1-2 | . | TRBV6-1 | . | TGTGCCAGCAACCCCGGGACTAACTATGGCTACACTTTC | CASNPGTNYGYTF
TRBJ2-7 | . | TRBV10-3 | TRBD2 | TGTGCCATCAGTAGCGCGGGAGGGCCCTACGAGCAGTACTTC | CAISSAGGPYEQYF
TRBJ1-1 | . | TRBV10-1 | . | TGCGCCAGCAGCCAACAGAGGAACACTGAAGCTTTCTTT | CASSQQRNTEAFF